These T cell receptor beta chains were read from a single sample in a study of blood T cell repertoires in COVID-19. Here immunoSEQ multiplex PCR was the method, and the copy in TCRdb shows in-frame clones only, minus some. This table has some 240,000 clones, around 82% appearing once. The sequenced sample consisted of peripheral blood. Receptor source: a human donor in a cohort sampled during active COVID-19. The CDR3 runs from the conserved cysteine through the conserved F or W. The order of the fields is V gene, D gene, J gene, clone size, CDR3 protein, CDR3 DNA. The D gene is left open where the match is weak. Size is omitted from some rows. Given values are once, few, many or a class for expanded clones.

V gene: TRBV24-1
D gene: NA
J gene: TRBJ2-7
clone size: once
CDR3 protein: CATSDLRPSSYEQYF
CDR3 DNA: TGTGCCACCAGTGATTTGCGGCCTAGCTCCTACGAGCAGTACTTC

V gene: TRBV5-8
D gene: TRBD2
J gene: TRBJ2-7
clone size: NA
CDR3 protein: CAATLTSGSGYEQYF
CDR3 DNA: TGTGCCGCCACCCTCACTAGCGGGAGCGGATACGAGCAGTACTTC

V gene: TRBV7-2
D gene: TRBD1
J gene: TRBJ2-5
clone size: NA
CDR3 protein: CASSLLGGGETQYF
CDR3 DNA: TGTGCCAGCAGCTTATTAGGGGGCGGGGAGACCCAGTACTTC

V gene: TRBV18
D gene: NA
J gene: TRBJ1-3
clone size: NA
CDR3 protein: CASSPRTQFGNTIYF
CDR3 DNA: TGTGCCAGCTCACCACGAACACAGTTTGGAAACACCATATATTTT

V gene: TRBV5-1
D gene: TRBD1
J gene: TRBJ1-2
clone size: NA
CDR3 protein: CASSLTLGTGGGEGYTF
CDR3 DNA: TGCGCCAGCAGCTTGACCCTCGGGACAGGGGGCGGAGAGGGCTACACCTTC

V gene: TRBV7-6
D gene: TRBD1
J gene: TRBJ1-1
clone size: NA
CDR3 protein: CASSLAATGSMNTEAFF
CDR3 DNA: TGTGCCAGCAGCTTAGCAGCGACAGGGAGCATGAACACTGAAGCTTTCTTT

V gene: TRBV5-6
D gene: TRBD1
J gene: TRBJ2-3
clone size: NA
CDR3 protein: CASSLGQGASTDTQYF
CDR3 DNA: TGTGCCAGCAGCTTGGGACAGGGGGCCAGCACAGATACGCAGTATTTT

V gene: TRBV7-9
D gene: TRBD2
J gene: TRBJ2-5
clone size: NA
CDR3 protein: CASSLAMGLAEIQETQYF
CDR3 DNA: TGTGCCAGCAGCTTAGCGATGGGACTAGCAGAGATTCAAGAGACCCAGTACTTC

V gene: TRBV5-1
D gene: TRBD2
J gene: TRBJ2-3
clone size: NA
CDR3 protein: CASSPSGTSTDTQYF
CDR3 DNA: TGCGCCAGCAGCCCTAGCGGGACTAGCACAGATACGCAGTATTTT

V gene: TRBV7-2
D gene: TRBD1
J gene: TRBJ2-1
clone size: NA
CDR3 protein: CASSLFRTGGGSRNEQFF
CDR3 DNA: TGTGCCAGCAGCTTATTCAGGACAGGGGGCGGGTCGCGGAATGAGCAGTTCTTC

V gene: TRBV2
D gene: NA
J gene: TRBJ2-1
clone size: NA
CDR3 protein: CASIRGRVNEQFF
CDR3 DNA: TGTGCCAGCATTCGCGGGCGGGTCAATGAGCAGTTCTTC

V gene: TRBV2
D gene: TRBD2
J gene: TRBJ2-1
clone size: NA
CDR3 protein: CASSGAGNEQFF
CDR3 DNA: TGTGCCAGTAGCGGGGCGGGGAATGAGCAGTTCTTC

V gene: TRBV5-1
D gene: TRBD1
J gene: TRBJ2-2
clone size: NA
CDR3 protein: CASSRGQTGELFF
CDR3 DNA: TGCGCCAGCAGCCGGGGACAGACCGGGGAGCTGTTTTTT

V gene: TRBV4-1
D gene: NA
J gene: TRBJ2-5
clone size: NA
CDR3 protein: CASSQDPEKETQYF
CDR3 DNA: TGCGCCAGCAGCCAAGATCCGGAGAAAGAGACCCAGTACTTC

V gene: TRBV20-1
D gene: NA
J gene: TRBJ2-5
clone size: NA
CDR3 protein: CSLVTGATQYF
CDR3 DNA: TGCAGTCTAGTTACTGGGGCGACCCAGTACTTC

V gene: TRBV6-5
D gene: TRBD2
J gene: TRBJ2-3
clone size: NA
CDR3 protein: CASNLAGLRTDTQYF
CDR3 DNA: TGTGCCAGCAACCTAGCGGGGCTACGCACAGATACGCAGTATTTT

V gene: TRBV24-1
D gene: TRBD1
J gene: TRBJ2-3
clone size: few
CDR3 protein: CATSDLTDRASFTDTQYF
CDR3 DNA: TGTGCCACCAGTGATTTGACGGACAGGGCGTCTTTCACAGATACGCAGTATTTT

V gene: TRBV4-2
D gene: TRBD1
J gene: TRBJ1-1
clone size: few
CDR3 protein: CASSQSPGTGGLNTEAFF
CDR3 DNA: TGTGCCAGCAGCCAATCACCCGGGACAGGGGGGTTAAACACTGAAGCTTTCTTT

V gene: TRBV5-1
D gene: NA
J gene: TRBJ1-6
clone size: NA
CDR3 protein: CASSLGTAGNSPLHF
CDR3 DNA: TGCGCCAGCAGCTTGGGCACAGCGGGTAATTCACCCCTCCACTTT

V gene: TRBV5-4
D gene: TRBD1
J gene: TRBJ2-7
clone size: NA
CDR3 protein: CASSLEGTASYEQYF
CDR3 DNA: TGTGCCAGCAGCTTGGAGGGGACAGCCTCCTACGAGCAGTACTTC

V gene: TRBV18
D gene: NA
J gene: TRBJ1-2
clone size: NA
CDR3 protein: CASSPPTGNNYGYTF
CDR3 DNA: TGTGCCAGCTCACCACCGACGGGAAATAACTATGGCTACACCTTC

V gene: TRBV19
D gene: NA
J gene: TRBJ2-5
clone size: NA
CDR3 protein: CASSREETQYF
CDR3 DNA: TGTGCCAGTAGCCGGGAAGAGACCCAGTACTTC

V gene: TRBV28
D gene: NA
J gene: TRBJ1-1
clone size: NA
CDR3 protein: CASFEINTEAFF
CDR3 DNA: TGTGCCAGCTTTGAGATAAACACTGAAGCTTTCTTT

V gene: TRBV7-2
D gene: TRBD2
J gene: TRBJ2-3
clone size: NA
CDR3 protein: CASSLIWTSTSDTQYF
CDR3 DNA: TGTGCCAGCAGCCTTATATGGACTAGCACCTCAGATACGCAGTATTTT

V gene: TRBV27
D gene: NA
J gene: TRBJ2-7
clone size: NA
CDR3 protein: CASSLSGRGAYEQYF
CDR3 DNA: TGTGCCAGCAGTTTATCGGGGCGGGGTGCCTACGAGCAGTACTTC

V gene: TRBV6-6
D gene: TRBD1
J gene: TRBJ2-4
clone size: NA
CDR3 protein: CASSPQTGGAGRNIQYF
CDR3 DNA: TGTGCCAGCAGTCCTCAAACAGGGGGCGCGGGCAGAAACATTCAGTACTTC

V gene: TRBV5-1
D gene: NA
J gene: TRBJ2-1
clone size: NA
CDR3 protein: CASSLGTPGNEQFF
CDR3 DNA: TGCGCCAGCAGCTTGGGGACCCCAGGGAATGAGCAGTTCTTC

V gene: TRBV15
D gene: NA
J gene: TRBJ1-4
clone size: many
CDR3 protein: CATSRHDGRNEKLFF
CDR3 DNA: TGTGCCACCAGCAGACACGACGGGAGGAACGAAAAACTGTTTTTT

V gene: TRBV6-5
D gene: TRBD2
J gene: TRBJ2-5
clone size: NA
CDR3 protein: CASSLIWGREETQYF
CDR3 DNA: TGTGCCAGCAGCCTTATATGGGGGAGGGAAGAGACCCAGTACTTC

V gene: TRBV7-2
D gene: TRBD2
J gene: TRBJ2-1
clone size: NA
CDR3 protein: CASRLAGGRNEQFF
CDR3 DNA: TGTGCCAGCAGGTTAGCGGGGGGTAGGAATGAGCAGTTCTTC

V gene: TRBV29-1
D gene: TRBD1
J gene: TRBJ1-1
clone size: once
CDR3 protein: CSAHRGSNTEAFF
CDR3 DNA: TGCAGCGCACACAGGGGTTCGAACACTGAAGCTTTCTTT

V gene: TRBV5-6
D gene: NA
J gene: TRBJ2-3
clone size: NA
CDR3 protein: CASSFYGRRTDTQYF
CDR3 DNA: TGTGCCAGCAGCTTTTACGGGAGACGAACAGATACGCAGTATTTT

V gene: TRBV7-8
D gene: TRBD2
J gene: TRBJ2-1
clone size: few
CDR3 protein: CASSFLGLADYNEQFF
CDR3 DNA: TGTGCCAGCAGCTTCCTGGGACTAGCGGATTACAATGAGCAGTTCTTC

V gene: TRBV5-1
D gene: NA
J gene: TRBJ2-4
clone size: NA
CDR3 protein: CASSLGGAKNIQYF
CDR3 DNA: TGCGCCAGCAGCCTCGGGGGAGCCAAAAACATTCAGTACTTC

V gene: TRBV2
D gene: TRBD1
J gene: TRBJ2-7
clone size: NA
CDR3 protein: CASGGQGQYF
CDR3 DNA: TGTGCCAGCGGAGGACAGGGACAGTACTTC

V gene: TRBV28
D gene: TRBD2
J gene: TRBJ2-1
clone size: NA
CDR3 protein: CASSFGGSLSGAYNEQFF
CDR3 DNA: TGTGCCAGCAGTTTCGGCGGGAGCCTATCCGGGGCCTACAATGAGCAGTTCTTC

V gene: TRBV5-1
D gene: NA
J gene: TRBJ1-1
clone size: NA
CDR3 protein: CASSSSGWSTEAFF
CDR3 DNA: TGCGCCAGCAGCAGCTCAGGGTGGAGCACTGAAGCTTTCTTT

V gene: TRBV7-2
D gene: TRBD2
J gene: TRBJ2-3
clone size: NA
CDR3 protein: CASSLASGGRLDTQYF
CDR3 DNA: TGTGCCAGCAGCTTAGCTAGCGGGGGGCGCCTAGATACGCAGTATTTT

V gene: TRBV5-1
D gene: NA
J gene: TRBJ2-3
clone size: once
CDR3 protein: CASSLSAGKDTQYF
CDR3 DNA: TGCGCCAGCAGCTTGAGCGCAGGGAAAGATACGCAGTATTTT

V gene: TRBV6-6
D gene: NA
J gene: TRBJ1-2
clone size: many
CDR3 protein: CASRENGGLYGYTF
CDR3 DNA: TGTGCCAGCAGAGAAAACGGGGGGCTCTATGGCTACACCTTC

V gene: TRBV7-9
D gene: TRBD2
J gene: TRBJ2-1
clone size: NA
CDR3 protein: CASSSGGLAGSYNEQFF
CDR3 DNA: TGTGCCAGCAGCTCCGGCGGACTAGCGGGTTCCTACAATGAGCAGTTCTTC

V gene: TRBV6-5
D gene: NA
J gene: TRBJ1-2
clone size: NA
CDR3 protein: CASSYSGGDGYTF
CDR3 DNA: TGTGCCAGCAGTTACTCGGGAGGGGACGGCTACACCTTC

V gene: TRBV6-6
D gene: NA
J gene: TRBJ2-7
clone size: NA
CDR3 protein: CASTLEPTFSYEQYF
CDR3 DNA: TGTGCCAGCACCCTCGAACCGACATTCTCCTACGAGCAGTACTTC

V gene: TRBV19
D gene: TRBD1
J gene: TRBJ2-2
clone size: few
CDR3 protein: CASSPNSYRGAGELFF
CDR3 DNA: TGTGCCAGTAGTCCAAACTCCTACAGGGGCGCCGGGGAGCTGTTTTTT

V gene: TRBV19
D gene: TRBD1
J gene: TRBJ1-5
clone size: NA
CDR3 protein: CASSRDRESNQPQHF
CDR3 DNA: TGTGCCAGTAGCCGGGACAGGGAAAGCAATCAGCCCCAGCATTTT

V gene: TRBV3-1/TRBV3-2
D gene: TRBD1
J gene: TRBJ2-2
clone size: NA
CDR3 protein: CASSQGLTGRPGELFF
CDR3 DNA: TGTGCCAGCAGCCAGGGCCTGACAGGGCGACCCGGGGAGCTGTTTTTT

V gene: TRBV27
D gene: TRBD1
J gene: TRBJ1-2
clone size: NA
CDR3 protein: CASSPQTGGGGLYGYTF
CDR3 DNA: TGTGCCAGCAGTCCCCAGACAGGGGGCGGTGGGCTCTATGGCTACACCTTC

V gene: TRBV11-3
D gene: NA
J gene: TRBJ2-7
clone size: NA
CDR3 protein: CASSPGTPPPKQYF
CDR3 DNA: TGTGCCAGCAGCCCCGGGACTCCACCTCCCAAGCAGTACTTC

V gene: TRBV27
D gene: NA
J gene: TRBJ1-6
clone size: NA
CDR3 protein: CASSLFQGNSPLHF
CDR3 DNA: TGTGCCAGCAGTTTATTTCAGGGGAATTCACCCCTCCACTTT

V gene: TRBV15
D gene: TRBD1
J gene: TRBJ1-1
clone size: NA
CDR3 protein: CATSRGGDRLSLEAFF
CDR3 DNA: TGTGCCACCAGCAGGGGTGGGGACAGGCTGAGCCTTGAAGCTTTCTTT

V gene: TRBV6-5
D gene: NA
J gene: TRBJ1-2
clone size: NA
CDR3 protein: CATLRGLPHGYTF
CDR3 DNA: TGTGCCACCCTTCGGGGATTACCACATGGCTACACCTTC

V gene: TRBV4-1
D gene: NA
J gene: TRBJ1-5
clone size: NA
CDR3 protein: CASSQEFGANQPQHF
CDR3 DNA: TGCGCCAGCAGCCAAGAGTTCGGAGCCAATCAGCCCCAGCATTTT

V gene: TRBV6-5
D gene: TRBD1
J gene: TRBJ1-5
clone size: NA
CDR3 protein: CASAGGDDQPQHF
CDR3 DNA: TGTGCCAGCGCAGGGGGCGACGACCAGCCCCAGCATTTT

V gene: TRBV29-1
D gene: NA
J gene: TRBJ1-5
clone size: NA
CDR3 protein: CSVGQNRNQPQHF
CDR3 DNA: TGCAGCGTCGGACAGAATCGCAATCAGCCCCAGCATTTT

V gene: TRBV29-1
D gene: NA
J gene: TRBJ2-3
clone size: NA
CDR3 protein: CSVELYGGFGTDTQYF
CDR3 DNA: TGCAGCGTTGAACTATACGGGGGTTTTGGCACAGATACGCAGTATTTT

V gene: TRBV28
D gene: TRBD1
J gene: TRBJ2-7
clone size: NA
CDR3 protein: CASSSTGVGSREQYF
CDR3 DNA: TGTGCCAGCAGCTCGACAGGGGTCGGGTCTCGCGAGCAGTACTTC